A single sample gave rise to the 16 T cell receptor beta chains below, sequenced in a study of T-cell reconstitution after alpha-beta-depleted transplantation in children. Construction of the TCRbeta library involved unique molecular identifiers. MiXCR, run by TCRdb on the PCR reads, gives a single entry per CDR3 protein. This sample has around 960,000 distinct CDR3 sequences; about 29% occur once, and the top ten carry 25% to 35%. The source was PBMCs, mostly from graft donor cells, collected 360 days after TCRalphabeta/CD19-depleted stem cell transplant. These receptors all stem from a boy under three years old who had a stem cell transplant for SCID, so the T cells may come from the graft donor.

This clonotype was counted between two and nine times. The chain employs TRBV30 and TRBJ2-1; D gene unclear. CDR3 length equals 8 residues. The germline CDR1 and CDR2 sequences are GTSNPN and SVGIG (reference sequence). Trimming pared 4 bases from V and 8 bases from J, leaving 0 bases between. The CDR3 loop is CAWNEQFF. In nucleotides, the CDR3 is TGTGCCTGGAATGAGCAGTTCTTC.

This clonotype was recorded many times. This chain joins TRBV12-3 or TRBV12-4 and TRBJ2-7, with D maybe TRBD2 (6 bases). This CDR3 is 14 amino acids long. Trimming shortened V by 0 bases and J by 1 base, and 7 bases separated the two germline ends. The CDR3 protein is CASSLASGSYEQYF. DNA of the CDR3: TGTGCCAGCAGTTTAGCTAGCGGTTCCTACGAGCAGTACTTC.

The chain joins TRBV12-3 or TRBV12-4 to TRBJ1-4; TRBD1 aligns across 7 bases. The CDR3 has 14 amino acids. The V segment lost 2 bases and the J segment 8 bases; nucleotides outside the gene matches: 5. CDR3 nucleotide sequence: TGTGCCAGCAGTTTAAGGGGGCGTCGGGAAAAACTGTTTTTT. Residues: CASSLRGRREKLFF.

This clonotype showed up just a few times. The chain is built from TRBV5-1 and TRBJ2-2, with TRBD1 matching over 7 bases. J lost 0 bases, V lost 3 bases, and 8 bases had no gene match. This CDR3 region has 17 residues. The germline CDR1 and CDR2 sequences are SGHRS and YFSETQ. CDR3 DNA: TGCGCCAGCAGCTCACCTGTACAGGGGCCGAACACCGGGGAGCTGTTTTTT. Translation gives CASSSPVQGPNTGELFF. Together with reference TRBV5-1 and TRBJ2-2, the CDR3 gives the full variable domain: KAGVTQTPRYLIKTRGQQVTLSCSPISGHRSVSWYQQTPGQGLQFLFEYFSETQRNKGNFPGRFSGRQFSNSRSEMNVSTLELGDSALYLCASSSPVQGPNTGELFFGEGSRLTVL.

The chain uses TRBV18 and TRBJ2-3; TRBD1 might be the D (5 bases). The CDR3 is 17 residues long. The germline V gene has CDR1 KGHSH and CDR2 LQKENI. V was pared by 0 bases and J by 1 base, with 14 bases between. In DNA, the CDR3 is TGTGCCAGCTCACCACCCCGGCTGGGGCCGGGCACAGATACGCAGTATTTT. Its translation: CASSPPRLGPGTDTQYF.

This clonotype was counted at least ten times. J is TRBJ2-1 and V is TRBV28, with a tentative D call TRBD2 (7 bases). Trimming removed 1 base at V and 2 bases at J, with 9 bases between. The CDR3 contains 15 residues. CDR1 is MDHEN and CDR2 is SYDVKM in the germline V gene. As DNA, the CDR3 is TGTGCCAGCAGTTTATACGGGGGGCCCTACAATGAGCAGTTCTTC. It translates to CASSLYGGPYNEQFF.

The V call is TRBV12-3 or TRBV12-4, the J call TRBJ2-5, with TRBD2 matching 7 bases. With V trimmed by 7 bases and J by 1 base, 9 bases remained unmatched. The CDR3 runs 15 residues. The CDR3 sequence: CASTLSGASQETQYF. DNA of the CDR3: TGTGCCAGCACCCTAAGCGGGGCCAGCCAAGAGACCCAGTACTTC.

V and J are TRBV6-5 and TRBJ2-2; D unclear. Germline V gene sequence: CDR1 MNHEY, CDR2 SVGAGI. This CDR3 is 17 amino acids long. Trimming shortened V by 2 bases and J by 1 base, and 14 bases separated the two germline ends. The CDR3 coding sequence is TGTGCCAGCAGTTACAAGGCTGGGCCGGTGAACACCGGGGAGCTGTTTTTT. Translation: CASSYKAGPVNTGELFF.

This clonotype was counted between two and nine times. The chain couples TRBV5-1 to TRBJ1-1; 8 bases match TRBD1. The CDR3 is 17 amino acids. The J segment lost 3 bases and the V segment lost 3 bases, leaving 13 bases of the junction unmatched. The V gene's germline CDR1 is SGHRS and CDR2 YFSETQ. CDR3 loop: CASSSGDRGLVDTEAFF. CDR3 bases: TGCGCCAGCAGCTCTGGAGACAGGGGTTTAGTGGACACTGAAGCTTTCTTT.

This clonotype was observed a handful of times. The J gene is TRBJ2-5, the V gene TRBV15; D is unclear. The ends were cut back, 4 bases at V and 0 bases at J, with 6 bases in the middle. The CDR3 has 13 residues. The germline V gene has CDR1 LNHNV and CDR2 YYDKDF (reference sequence). CDR3 sequence: CATSNLYQETQYF. CDR3 coding DNA: TGTGCCACCAGCAACCTTTACCAAGAGACCCAGTACTTC.

The CDR3 region has the DNA TGTGCCAGCAGTCCGAAGCTCTGGGACGAAAAAGGAACAGATACGCAGTATTTT. Translating it yields CASSPKLWDEKGTDTQYF. The chain combines TRBV12-3 or TRBV12-4 with TRBJ2-3; D may correspond to TRBD1 or TRBD2 (5 bases each). Trimming pared 5 bases from V and 3 bases from J, leaving 24 bases between. CDR3 length: 18 amino acids.

The sample holds a few counts of this clonotype. J is TRBJ2-6 and V is TRBV5-1; tentative D call: TRBD1 (5 bases). V was pared by 6 bases and J by 0 bases, with 16 bases between. The CDR3 spans 17 residues. Per the germline V gene, CDR1 is SGHRS and CDR2 is YFSETQ. The CDR3 DNA reads TGCGCCAGCAACAAGGGGCCTATCTCCTCTGGGGCCAACGTCCTGACTTTC. Protein sequence: CASNKGPISSGANVLTF. The full variable domain, in which reference TRBV5-1 and TRBJ2-6 provide the parts outside the CDR3, is KAGVTQTPRYLIKTRGQQVTLSCSPISGHRSVSWYQQTPGQGLQFLFEYFSETQRNKGNFPGRFSGRQFSNSRSEMNVSTLELGDSALYLCASNKGPISSGANVLTFGAGSRLTVL.

This chain connects TRBV5-1 to TRBJ1-1; D remains unclear. V dropped 1 base and J dropped 1 base, with 11 bases sitting between them. Germline V CDR1 and CDR2: SGHRS, YFSETQ. The CDR3 runs to 15 residues. The DNA for the CDR3 is TGCGCCAGCAGCTTGAACGTAAACAAGAACACTGAAGCTTTCTTT. Amino acid sequence: CASSLNVNKNTEAFF.

The J gene is TRBJ2-3, the V gene TRBV7-8, with D possibly being TRBD2 (6 bases). The CDR3 is made up of 16 amino acids. CDR1 is SGHVS and CDR2 is FQNEAQ in the germline V gene. Trimming pared 1 base from V and 5 bases from J, leaving 16 bases between. This chain's CDR3 is CASSLGRGSFGDTQYF. CDR3 coding DNA: TGTGCCAGCAGCTTAGGGCGGGGTTCGTTTGGAGATACGCAGTATTTT.

This clonotype was detected a few times. This chain uses TRBV29-1 with TRBJ2-7; TRBD1 agrees at 7 bases. This CDR3 comprises 13 residues. Germline trimming cut 6 bases from V and 2 bases from J; bases unmatched to any gene: 7. Germline V gene sequence: CDR1 SQVTM, CDR2 ANQGSEA. The CDR3 protein is CSVAIQGPYEQYF. CDR3 nucleotides: TGCAGCGTCGCCATACAGGGGCCCTACGAGCAGTACTTC.

The genes are TRBV15 and TRBJ2-7, with TRBD2 identical over 7 bases. CDR1 is LNHNV and CDR2 is YYDKDF in the germline V gene (reference sequence). CDR3 length: 17 amino acids. V trimming: 3 bases; J trimming: 5 bases; junction bases outside the gene matches: 16. DNA for the CDR3: TGTGCCACCAGCAGTCGCACGCCACCGGGACTACCCAACGAGCAGTACTTC. Translating it yields CATSSRTPPGLPNEQYF. The full variable domain, its missing parts supplied by reference TRBV15 and TRBJ2-7, is DAMVIQNPRYQVTQFGKPVTLSCSQTLNHNVMYWYQQKSSQAPKLLFHYYDKDFNNEADTPDNFQSRRPNTSFCFLDIRSPGLGDTAMYLCATSSRTPPGLPNEQYFGPGTRLTVT.